This TCR beta chain appears in the sequencing data of a study of OX40 agonist ivuxolimab in advanced cancers. The CDR3 has 12 residues. Trimming pared 8 bases from V and 3 bases from J, leaving 11 bases between. Germline loops: CDR1 SGHVS, CDR2 FQNEAQ. The method was immunoSEQ multiplex PCR; TCRdb's version includes in-frame clones alone and lacks a portion of them. The table lists about 82,000 clones, about 91% of them singletons. The sequences come from CD4+ or CD8+ T cells sorted from blood, collected in a trial of the OX40 agonist ivuxolimab. The receptor comes from an adult with an advanced solid tumor such as melanoma, head and neck, liver or kidney cancer. V and J are TRBV7-8 and TRBJ2-7; no firm D call. The CDR3 sequence: CASAVSDYEQYF. The DNA for the CDR3 is TGTGCCAGCGCCGTTAGTGACTACGAGCAGTACTTC.